This entry describes one T cell receptor (beta chain). This entry is derived from a study of cytomegalovirus exposure and HLA in healthy donors. Germline CDR1 and CDR2: MNHNS and SASEGT. The CDR3 loop spans 15 amino acids. V was shortened by 2 bases and J by 4 bases, with 14 bases between the two germline ends. In the PCR, 60 Vbeta and 13 Jbeta primers were used. Clones were read by immunoSEQ multiplex PCR, and TCRdb kept only the in-frame ones, dropping some. The sample shows 150,000 to 200,000 clones, roughly 80% of them seen only once. This sequence joins TRBV6-1 and TRBJ2-5, with D possibly matching TRBD2 (6 bases). The source material was PBMCs. The receptor was isolated from a woman aged 45-60 years in good health and CMV-seronegative. CDR3 loop: CASSEMPGGRETQYF. The CDR3 DNA sequence: TGTGCCAGCAGTGAAATGCCTGGGGGGAGAGAGACCCAGTACTTC.